These 2 T cell receptor beta chains were all obtained from the same sample, sequenced in a study of blood T cell repertoires in COVID-19. The table came from immunoSEQ multiplex PCR; TCRdb's copy has only in-frame clones and leaves some out. The sample contains 200,000 to 300,000 clones, 70% to 90% of which appear only once. Source material: PBMCs or T cells enriched from blood (not recorded which). These receptors were taken from a man aged 50-59 years who had been exposed to COVID-19.

The chain joins TRBV25-1 to TRBJ2-2; a possible D gene is TRBD1 (5 bases). Trimming shortened V by 4 bases and J by 4 bases, and 10 bases separated the two germline ends. Germline loops: CDR1 MGHDK, CDR2 SYGVNS. The CDR3 runs to 14 residues. CDR3 protein: CASSVWGGTGELFF. CDR3 coding DNA: TGTGCCAGCAGTGTATGGGGCGGCACCGGGGAGCTGTTTTTT.

The chain joins TRBV5-1 to TRBJ2-5, with TRBD2 matching over 8 bases. The germline V gene has CDR1 SGHRS and CDR2 YFSETQ. This CDR3 spans 15 amino acids. V trimming: 0 bases; J trimming: 5 bases; junction bases outside the gene matches: 6. DNA for the CDR3: TGCGCCAGCAGCTTGGTAGCGGGAAGTCATGAGACCCAGTACTTC. It translates to CASSLVAGSHETQYF. Drawing the rest from reference TRBV5-1 and TRBJ2-5, the complete variable domain is KAGVTQTPRYLIKTRGQQVTLSCSPISGHRSVSWYQQTPGQGLQFLFEYFSETQRNKGNFPGRFSGRQFSNSRSEMNVSTLELGDSALYLCASSLVAGSHETQYFGPGTRLLVL.